This T cell receptor (beta chain) was sequenced in a study of CD8 T cells in ankylosing spondylitis. Findings of the study overall: From matched ankylosing spondylitis synovial fluid, disease-linked clones were reportedly recovered at significantly enriched levels. Past research had described some motif variants in reactive arthritis synovial fluid and blood. CD8+ by phenotype, disease-linked clones were relatively rare in peripheral blood. A motif of eight highly homologous TCR beta variants was seen as apparently characteristic of ankylosing spondylitis blood.

CDR1 WNHNN and CDR2 SYGVQD come from the germline V gene (reference sequence). V was cut by 5 bases and J by 13 bases, with 17 bases left in between. CDR3 length: 12 amino acids. One entry per CDR3 protein, called by TCRdb with MiXCR from the 5' RACE reads. The data contain about 250,000 distinct CDR3 sequences, roughly 32% of them singletons. This clonotype was found a few times. The antigen is undetermined. This clonotype was obtained from a male donor with ankylosing spondylitis or in good health (not recorded which). The chain uses TRBV10-1 and TRBJ1-2; possible D gene TRBD1, 5 bases. Sequencing used blood, either unsorted or a sorted T cell fraction (not recorded which). In DNA, the CDR3 is TGCGCCAGCAGTCCGGGGGATCGGGTCCTCACCTTC. Its protein is CASSPGDRVLTF.